This T cell receptor (beta chain) was identified in a study of tumor and adjacent non-tumor tissue in lung cancer. Study-wide context: Stage I to III disease affected over nine men and about five women aged roughly 30 to 80. Study-wide results and caveats: Top 100 clones took a larger repertoire share in normal lung.

No cell sorting was done before RNA was extracted from the tissue. More than 3 cm separated this lung sample from the edge of the tumor. A modified ARM-PCR protocol with three rounds of nested PCR amplified TCRbeta. TCRdb itself ran the multiplex PCR reads through MiXCR, one entry per CDR3 protein. The sample holds approximately 80,000 distinct CDR3 sequences, roughly 80% seen once. Details on this clonotype: Its antigen is not known. This may arise from a read error, as a much more abundant clone is one base away.

Sample: distant non-tumor lung tissue. This clonotype was obtained from a man aged 60 to 69 with non-small cell lung cancer.

The CDR3 DNA is TGTGCCAGCAGTTTCCGACAGGTGCGCGACTACACCTTC. Encoded protein: CASSFRQVRDYTF. V gene TRBV12-3 or TRBV12-4 combines with J gene TRBJ1-2; possible D gene TRBD1, 6 bases. This CDR3 contains 13 residues. Between the trimmed V and J ends, which lost 3 bases and 10 bases, there was a span of 15 bases.